This T cell receptor beta chain was captured in a study of T cells after yellow fever vaccination. TCRdb re-derived calls from the 5' RACE reads in MiXCR, one entry per CDR3 protein. Counted here are hundreds of thousands of distinct CDR3 sequences, about 3.5% occurring once; the ten biggest clones make up roughly a quarter. V lost 4 bases to trimming and J lost 7 bases; unmatched junction nucleotides: 14. This CDR3 contains 17 residues. This specimen consisted of PBMCs, obtained on the day of the yellow fever booster vaccination. The chain has TRBV12-3 or TRBV12-4 and TRBJ2-2; TRBD1 matches at 8 bases. The sequence was obtained from a man between 18 and 29 years old who received the YFV17D yellow fever vaccine. In DNA form, the CDR3 reads TGTGCCAGCAGTTCCTATGCCGGGACAGGTGGTTTCGGGGAGCTGTTTTTT. Translation gives CASSSYAGTGGFGELFF.